The 6 T cell receptor beta chains reported below all come from one sample, sequenced in a study of early T cells in non-severe SARS-CoV-2 infection. Each CDR3 protein is one row after TCRdb ran MiXCR on the 5' RACE reads. Counted here are some 30,000 distinct CDR3 sequences, under 6% occurring once; the ten biggest clones make up approximately 5.2%. What was sequenced was whole blood. These receptor sequences come from an adult who was a healthcare worker with PCR-confirmed SARS-CoV-2 infection or an uninfected control (not recorded which).

This clonotype showed up many times. The CDR3 DNA reads TGTGCCAGCAGTTATCTGACAGGGGGCGAATATAGCAATCAGCCCCAGCATTTT. The encoded protein is CASSYLTGGEYSNQPQHF. This chain joins TRBV6-1 and TRBJ1-5; 10 bases map to TRBD1. CDR3 size: 18 residues. V dropped 5 bases and J dropped 0; count of bases not matched to a gene: 10. CDR1 is MNHNS, CDR2 SASEGT, per germline.

This clonotype was observed at least ten times. The genes are TRBV12-3 or TRBV12-4 and TRBJ2-7, with 7 bases identical to TRBD1. V was pared by 6 bases and J by 4 bases, with 9 bases of the junction left unmatched. This CDR3 region has 14 residues. CDR3 in amino acids: CASSLGQVPYEQYF. The DNA for the CDR3 is TGTGCCAGCAGCCTCGGACAGGTACCTTACGAGCAGTACTTC.

This clonotype was counted at least ten times. The rearrangement joins TRBV19 to TRBJ2-5; either TRBD1 or TRBD2 may supply D (6 bases each). Germline V CDR1 and CDR2: LNHDA, SQIVND (reference sequence). Trimming took 5 bases from V and 0 from J, leaving 13 bases between them. This CDR3 spans 15 amino acids. CDR3 sequence (DNA): TGTGCCAGTAGTGCAGGGGAGGCAAACCAAGAGACCCAGTACTTC. Amino acids: CASSAGEANQETQYF. Based on the CDR3 plus reference TRBV19 and TRBJ2-5, the full variable domain is DGGITQSPKYLFRKEGQNVTLSCEQNLNHDAMYWYRQDPGQGLRLIYYSQIVNDFQKGDIAEGYSVSREKKESFPLTVTSAQKNPTAFYLCASSAGEANQETQYFGPGTRLLVL.

There are many counts of this clonotype. The chain carries TRBV20-1 and TRBJ2-3; D not resolved. This CDR3 region has 13 residues. Trimming removed 1 base from V and 6 bases from J, with 11 bases in between. Germline V gene sequence: CDR1 DFQATT, CDR2 SNEGSKA (reference sequence). This chain's CDR3 is CSARVGSSDTQYF. CDR3 sequence (DNA): TGCAGTGCTAGAGTTGGTAGCAGCGATACGCAGTATTTT.

This clonotype was seen ten or more times. The V and J genes are TRBV7-2 and TRBJ2-5; unclear D gene. The CDR3 spans 13 residues. Germline V CDR1 and CDR2: SGHTA, FQGNSA. V was pared by 4 bases and J by 5 bases, with 11 bases between. The CDR3 sequence: CASSSTLGETQYF. DNA of the CDR3: TGTGCCAGCAGCTCCACCCTAGGGGAGACCCAGTACTTC.

This clonotype has at least ten counts. The chain recombines TRBV28 with TRBJ2-1; 14 bases line up with TRBD2. The CDR3 is 19 amino acids. V lost 4 bases to trimming and J lost 0 bases; unmatched junction nucleotides: 8. Germline assignment: CDR1 MDHEN and CDR2 SYDVKM. The CDR3 coding sequence is TGTGCCAGCAGTTCCTGGACTAGCGGGGGGAAGAGCTCCTACAATGAGCAGTTCTTC. Its protein is CASSSWTSGGKSSYNEQFF.